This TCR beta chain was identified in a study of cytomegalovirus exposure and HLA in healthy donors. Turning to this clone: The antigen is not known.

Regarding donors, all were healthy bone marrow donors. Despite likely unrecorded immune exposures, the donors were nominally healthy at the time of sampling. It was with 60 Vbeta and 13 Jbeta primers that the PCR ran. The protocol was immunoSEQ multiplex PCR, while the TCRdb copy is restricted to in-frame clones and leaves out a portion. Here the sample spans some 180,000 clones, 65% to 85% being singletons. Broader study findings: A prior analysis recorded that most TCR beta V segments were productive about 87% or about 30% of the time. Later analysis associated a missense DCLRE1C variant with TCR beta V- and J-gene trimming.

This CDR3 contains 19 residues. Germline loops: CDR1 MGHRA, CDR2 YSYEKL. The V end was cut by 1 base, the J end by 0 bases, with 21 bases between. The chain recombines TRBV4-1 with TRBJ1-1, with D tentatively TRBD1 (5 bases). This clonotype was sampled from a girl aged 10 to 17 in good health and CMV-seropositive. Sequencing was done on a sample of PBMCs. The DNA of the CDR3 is TGCGCCAGCAGCCAAGTGGCTGGCGCGGGGGGACCGATGAACACTGAAGCTTTCTTT. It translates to CASSQVAGAGGPMNTEAFF.